This T cell receptor beta chain was found in a study of CD8+ T cells in alopecia areata. Study-wide background: Treated patients were given oral tofacitinib, which was dosed at 5 to 10 mg twice daily.

As regards this clone: Antigen specificity is unknown.

RNA extraction and reverse transcription yielded cDNA as sequencing template. Sequencing was performed with immunoSEQ multiplex PCR; in TCRdb, only in-frame clones are kept and a portion is missing. Among roughly 150,000 clones, less than 70% were seen once, and the ten largest hold more than 15%. Trimming took off 4 bases at V and 3 bases at J, with 14 bases between the two ends. The V gene's germline CDR1 is SGHRS and CDR2 YFSETQ. The CDR3 has 15 residues. Treatment meaning: oral pan-JAK inhibitor, 5-10 mg twice daily. Obtained from alopecia areata patients were lesional scalp punch biopsies along with peripheral blood. Findings and caveats of the study: In blood and scalp, many expanded lesional clones persisted during tofacitinib. In scalp, tofacitinib significantly decreased clonality and expanded CD8+ clones among the top 100.

The specimen comprised CD8+ T cells sorted from blood, sampled at week 4, from a patient treated with tofacitinib. V gene TRBV5-1 combines with J gene TRBJ2-4; D is uncertain. This TCR came from a human donor with alopecia areata. CDR3 region: CASSPRPEYKNIQYF. The CDR3 DNA reads as TGCGCCAGCAGCCCTCGACCCGAGTACAAAAACATTCAGTACTTC. Full variable domain (remainder filled in from reference TRBV5-1 and TRBJ2-4): KAGVTQTPRYLIKTRGQQVTLSCSPISGHRSVSWYQQTPGQGLQFLFEYFSETQRNKGNFPGRFSGRQFSNSRSEMNVSTLELGDSALYLCASSPRPEYKNIQYFGAGTRLSVL.